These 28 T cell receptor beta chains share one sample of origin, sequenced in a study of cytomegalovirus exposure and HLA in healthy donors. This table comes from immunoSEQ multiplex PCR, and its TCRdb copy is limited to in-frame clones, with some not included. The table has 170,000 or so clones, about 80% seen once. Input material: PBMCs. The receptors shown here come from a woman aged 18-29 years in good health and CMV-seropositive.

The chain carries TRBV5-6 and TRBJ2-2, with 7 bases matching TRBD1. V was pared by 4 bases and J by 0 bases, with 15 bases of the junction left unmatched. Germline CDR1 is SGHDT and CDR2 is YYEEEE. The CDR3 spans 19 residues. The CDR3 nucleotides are TGTGCCAGCAGCCTTTTAAATGCCGACAGGGCAGCGAACACCGGGGAGCTGTTTTTT. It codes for CASSLLNADRAANTGELFF.

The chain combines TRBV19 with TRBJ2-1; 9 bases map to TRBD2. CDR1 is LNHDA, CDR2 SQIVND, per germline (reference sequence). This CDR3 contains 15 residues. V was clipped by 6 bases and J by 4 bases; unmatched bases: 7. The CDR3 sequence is CASSISGGVYNEQFF. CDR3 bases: TGTGCCAGTAGCATTAGCGGGGGAGTTTACAATGAGCAGTTCTTC.

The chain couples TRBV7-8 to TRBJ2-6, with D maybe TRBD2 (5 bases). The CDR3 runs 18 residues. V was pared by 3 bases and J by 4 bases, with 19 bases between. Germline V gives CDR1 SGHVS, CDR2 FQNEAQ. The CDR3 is CASSFYGVSRTGANVLTF. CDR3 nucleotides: TGTGCCAGCAGCTTTTACGGGGTGTCTAGGACCGGGGCCAACGTCCTGACTTTC. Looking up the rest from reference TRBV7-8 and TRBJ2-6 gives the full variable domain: GAGVSQSPRYKVAKRGQDVALRCDPISGHVSLFWYQQALGQGPEFLTYFQNEAQLDKSGLPSDRFFAERPEGSVSTLKIQRTQQEDSAVYLCASSFYGVSRTGANVLTFGAGSRLTVL.

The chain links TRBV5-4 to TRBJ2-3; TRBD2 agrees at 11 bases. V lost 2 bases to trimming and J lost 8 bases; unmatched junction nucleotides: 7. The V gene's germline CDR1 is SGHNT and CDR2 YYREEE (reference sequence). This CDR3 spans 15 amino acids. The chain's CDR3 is CASSFPSGGQGTQYF. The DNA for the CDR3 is TGTGCCAGCAGCTTCCCTAGCGGGGGGCAGGGTACGCAGTATTTT.

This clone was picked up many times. CDR3 residues: CASSQEYRGNEQYF. DNA of the CDR3: TGCGCCAGCAGCCAAGAGTACAGGGGCAACGAGCAGTACTTC. The rearrangement uses TRBV4-3 and TRBJ2-7; 7 bases are shared with TRBD1. The CDR3 is 14 amino acids. V gave up 0 bases and J gave up 5 bases; unmatched junction bases: 4. Germline V gives CDR1 LGHNA, CDR2 YSLEER.

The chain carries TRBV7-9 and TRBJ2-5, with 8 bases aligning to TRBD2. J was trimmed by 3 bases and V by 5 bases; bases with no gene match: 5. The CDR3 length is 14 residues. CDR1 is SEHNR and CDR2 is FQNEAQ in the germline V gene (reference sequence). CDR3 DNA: TGTGCCAGCAGCCGGGCGGGGGGAGAAGAGACCCAGTACTTC. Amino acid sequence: CASSRAGGEETQYF.

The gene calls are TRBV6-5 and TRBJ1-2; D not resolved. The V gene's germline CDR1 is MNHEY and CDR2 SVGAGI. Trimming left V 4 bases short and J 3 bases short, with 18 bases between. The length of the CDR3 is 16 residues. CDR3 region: CASSSPRSGPYYGYTF. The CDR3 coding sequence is TGTGCCAGCAGTTCCCCAAGGTCAGGCCCATACTATGGCTACACCTTC.

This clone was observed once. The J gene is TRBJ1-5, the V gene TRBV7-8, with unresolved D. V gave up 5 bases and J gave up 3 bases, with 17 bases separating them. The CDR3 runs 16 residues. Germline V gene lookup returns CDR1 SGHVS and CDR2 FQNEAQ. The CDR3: CASSPKRLANNQPQHF. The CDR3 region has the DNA TGTGCCAGCAGCCCAAAACGACTGGCTAACAATCAGCCCCAGCATTTT.

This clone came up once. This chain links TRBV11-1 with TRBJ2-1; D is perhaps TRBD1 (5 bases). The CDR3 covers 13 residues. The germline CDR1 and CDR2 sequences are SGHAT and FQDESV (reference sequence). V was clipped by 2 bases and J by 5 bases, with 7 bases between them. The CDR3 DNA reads TGTGCCAGCAGCTTATCAGGGAACAATGAGCAGTTCTTC. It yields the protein CASSLSGNNEQFF.

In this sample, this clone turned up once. The CDR3 loop reads CASSRGVQGTYNEQFF. The CDR3 nucleotides read TGTGCCAGCTCCCGGGGGGTCCAGGGGACCTACAATGAGCAGTTCTTC. The chain employs TRBV11-2 and TRBJ2-1; D is possibly TRBD2 (7 bases). The CDR3 loop spans 16 amino acids. With 8 bases removed from V and 2 bases from J, the gap between germline ends came to 19 bases. Looked up from germline, CDR1 is SGHAT and CDR2 is FQNNGV.

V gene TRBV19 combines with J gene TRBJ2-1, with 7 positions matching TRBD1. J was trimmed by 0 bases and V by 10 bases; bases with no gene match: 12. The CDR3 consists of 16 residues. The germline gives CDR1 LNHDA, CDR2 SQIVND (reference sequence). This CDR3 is CATKGTRDSSYNEQFF. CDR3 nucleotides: TGTGCCACCAAAGGAACCCGGGACAGCTCCTACAATGAGCAGTTCTTC.

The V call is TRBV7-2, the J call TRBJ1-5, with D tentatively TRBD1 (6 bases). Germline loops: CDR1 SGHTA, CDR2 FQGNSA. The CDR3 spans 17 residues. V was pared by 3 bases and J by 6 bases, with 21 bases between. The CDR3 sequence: CASSFGGVGATGQPQHF. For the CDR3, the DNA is TGTGCCAGCAGCTTCGGTGGCGTGGGGGCGACGGGTCAGCCCCAGCATTTT.

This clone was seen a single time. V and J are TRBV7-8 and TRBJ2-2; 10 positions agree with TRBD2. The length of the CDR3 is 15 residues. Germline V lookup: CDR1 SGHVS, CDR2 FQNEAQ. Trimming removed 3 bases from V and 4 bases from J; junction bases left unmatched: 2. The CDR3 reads CASSLGTSVTGELFF. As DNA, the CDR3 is TGTGCCAGCAGCTTGGGGACTAGCGTCACCGGGGAGCTGTTTTTT.

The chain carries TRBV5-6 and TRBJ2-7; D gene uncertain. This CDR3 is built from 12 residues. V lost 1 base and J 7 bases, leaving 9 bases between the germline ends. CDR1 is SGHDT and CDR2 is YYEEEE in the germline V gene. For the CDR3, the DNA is TGTGCCAGCAGCTTGTGGGCTGGGGAGCAGTACTTC. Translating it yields CASSLWAGEQYF.

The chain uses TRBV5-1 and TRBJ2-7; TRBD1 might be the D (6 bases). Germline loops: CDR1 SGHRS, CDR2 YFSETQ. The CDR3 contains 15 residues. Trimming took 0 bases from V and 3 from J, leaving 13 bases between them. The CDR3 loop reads CASSLGTVGDYEQYF. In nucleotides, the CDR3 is TGCGCCAGCAGCTTGGGGACAGTCGGGGACTACGAGCAGTACTTC.

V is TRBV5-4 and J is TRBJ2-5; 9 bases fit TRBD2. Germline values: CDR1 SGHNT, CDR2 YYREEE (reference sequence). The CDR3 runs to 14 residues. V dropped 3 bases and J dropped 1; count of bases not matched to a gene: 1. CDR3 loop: CASSYSGGQETQYF. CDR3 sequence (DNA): TGTGCCAGCAGCTATAGCGGGGGCCAAGAGACCCAGTACTTC.

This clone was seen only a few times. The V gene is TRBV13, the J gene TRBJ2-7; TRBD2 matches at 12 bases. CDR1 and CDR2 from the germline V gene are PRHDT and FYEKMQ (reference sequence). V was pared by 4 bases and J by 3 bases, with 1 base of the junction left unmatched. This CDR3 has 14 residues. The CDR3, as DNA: TGTGCCAGCAGCTGGGGACTAGCGGGCTACGAGCAGTACTTC. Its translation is CASSWGLAGYEQYF.

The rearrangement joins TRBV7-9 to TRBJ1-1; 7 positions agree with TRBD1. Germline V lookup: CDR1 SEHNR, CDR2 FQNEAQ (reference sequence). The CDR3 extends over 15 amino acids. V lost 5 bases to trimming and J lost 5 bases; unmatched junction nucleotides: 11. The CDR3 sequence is CASSARTGKATEAFF. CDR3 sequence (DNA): TGTGCCAGCAGCGCCCGGACAGGAAAGGCGACTGAAGCTTTCTTT.

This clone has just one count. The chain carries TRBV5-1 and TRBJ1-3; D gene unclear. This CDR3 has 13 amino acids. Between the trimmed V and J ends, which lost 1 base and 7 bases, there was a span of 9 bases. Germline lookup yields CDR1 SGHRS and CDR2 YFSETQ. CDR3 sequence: CASSLNSGNTIYF. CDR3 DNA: TGCGCCAGCAGCTTGAACAGCGGGAACACCATATATTTT.

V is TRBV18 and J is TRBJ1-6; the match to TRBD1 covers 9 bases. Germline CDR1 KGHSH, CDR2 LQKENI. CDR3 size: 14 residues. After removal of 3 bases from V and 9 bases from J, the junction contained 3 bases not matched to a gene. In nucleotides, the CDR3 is TGTGCCAGCTCACCCTCGGACAGGGGTTCACCCCTCCACTTT. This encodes CASSPSDRGSPLHF.

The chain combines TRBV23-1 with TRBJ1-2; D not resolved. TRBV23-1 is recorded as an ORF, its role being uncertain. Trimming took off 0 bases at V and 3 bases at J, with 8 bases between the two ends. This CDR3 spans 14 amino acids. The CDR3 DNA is TGCGCCAGCAGTCAATCGAGGCAGCACTATGGCTACACCTTC. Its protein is CASSQSRQHYGYTF.

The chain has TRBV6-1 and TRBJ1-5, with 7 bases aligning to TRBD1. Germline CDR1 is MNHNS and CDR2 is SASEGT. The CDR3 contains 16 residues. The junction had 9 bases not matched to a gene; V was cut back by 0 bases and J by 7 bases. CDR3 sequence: CASSEAPGGQGQPQHF. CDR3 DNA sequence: TGTGCCAGCAGTGAAGCGCCAGGGGGGCAGGGGCAGCCCCAGCATTTT.

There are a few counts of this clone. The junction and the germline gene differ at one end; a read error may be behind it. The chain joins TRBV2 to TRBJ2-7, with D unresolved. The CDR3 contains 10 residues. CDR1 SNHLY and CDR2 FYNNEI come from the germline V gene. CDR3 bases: TGTGCCAGCAGTGATCCTAGTTTGCACTTC. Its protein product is CASSDPSLHF.

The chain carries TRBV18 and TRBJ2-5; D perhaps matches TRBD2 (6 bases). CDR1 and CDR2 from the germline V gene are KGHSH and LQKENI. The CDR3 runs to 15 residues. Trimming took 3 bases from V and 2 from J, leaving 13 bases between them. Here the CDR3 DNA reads TGTGCCAGCTCACCGGACTGGGGAGGACAAGAGACCCAGTACTTC. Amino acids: CASSPDWGGQETQYF.

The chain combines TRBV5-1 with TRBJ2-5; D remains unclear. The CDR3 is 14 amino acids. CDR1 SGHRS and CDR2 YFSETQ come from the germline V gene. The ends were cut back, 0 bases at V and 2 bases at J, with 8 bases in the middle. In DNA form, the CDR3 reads TGCGCCAGCAGCTTGGGTCCGACTCAAGAGACCCAGTACTTC. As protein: CASSLGPTQETQYF.

CDR3 loop: CASKAGGTEAFF. As DNA, the CDR3 is TGTGCCAGTAAGGCAGGAGGCACTGAAGCTTTCTTT. The genes are TRBV19 and TRBJ1-1; D gene unclear. Trimming took 7 bases from V and 4 from J, leaving 10 bases between them. Germline loops: CDR1 LNHDA, CDR2 SQIVND (reference sequence). The CDR3 spans 12 residues.

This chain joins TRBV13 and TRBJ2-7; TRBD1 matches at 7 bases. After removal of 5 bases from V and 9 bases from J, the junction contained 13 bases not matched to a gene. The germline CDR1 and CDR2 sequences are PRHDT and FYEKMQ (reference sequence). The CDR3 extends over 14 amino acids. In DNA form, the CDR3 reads TGTGCCAGCAGCCGTTGGGGACAGCTTCTGCGGCAGTACTTC. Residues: CASSRWGQLLRQYF.

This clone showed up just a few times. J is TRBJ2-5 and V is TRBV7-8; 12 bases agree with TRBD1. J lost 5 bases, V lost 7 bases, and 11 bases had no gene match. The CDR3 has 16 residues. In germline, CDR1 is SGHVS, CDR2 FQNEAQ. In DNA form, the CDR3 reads TGTGCCAGCAACCCCGGGGGGACAGGGGGCGCGGAGACCCAGTACTTC. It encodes CASNPGGTGGAETQYF.